This is a list of T cell receptor beta chains from one sample in a study of T cell responses to AZD1222 COVID-19 vaccine. The data were produced by immunoSEQ multiplex PCR, yet TCRdb's version contains in-frame clones alone and is incomplete. The table lists around 140,000 clones, 85% to 95% of them singletons. Sequencing used peripheral blood, obtained on day 0 of MenACWY control vaccination. These receptors all stem from an adult in good health. CDR3s leave out the opening cysteine and the closing phenylalanine or tryptophan. Each record gives: CDR3 protein, J gene, V gene.

ASRFPRDRSYNEQF | TRBJ2-1 | TRBV2
ASSYRTRDEQY | TRBJ2-7 | TRBV12-3/TRBV12-4
ASSPGGIDGYT | TRBJ1-2 | TRBV6-5
ASGQGVTEAF | TRBJ1-1 | TRBV6-5
ASRTGTGFGYT | TRBJ1-2 | TRBV21-1
ASSVNWGYEQF | TRBJ2-1 | TRBV9
AIRRDTADTQY | TRBJ2-3 | TRBV10-3
ASSLAGTGANVLT | TRBJ2-6 | TRBV6-2/TRBV6-3
ASSSRPEWAF | TRBJ1-1 | TRBV11-2
ASSLAPDGASGYGYT | TRBJ1-2 | TRBV5-1
ASSVDGVNQPQH | TRBJ1-5 | TRBV9
ASSLMPGVSQQY | TRBJ2-7 | TRBV11-2
ASSSSPTGASGELF | TRBJ2-2 | TRBV7-6
ASSGAPGNEQY | TRBJ2-7 | TRBV2
ASSPSGGVRNGNTIY | TRBJ1-3 | TRBV28
ASSRGQAYSYEQY | TRBJ2-7 | TRBV4-1
ASSLGSRYGYT | TRBJ1-2 | TRBV13
ASSLKGRANEKLF | TRBJ1-4 | TRBV7-9
ASSSRGSGLSYNEQF | TRBJ2-1 | TRBV9
ASSLLRPGVNNSPLH | TRBJ1-6 | TRBV7-9
SAAGQGYTTNEKLF | TRBJ1-4 | TRBV29-1
ASSSLLTDTQY | TRBJ2-3 | TRBV27
ASRLDGGSYEQY | TRBJ2-7 | TRBV6-5
ASSFRPLTDTQY | TRBJ2-3 | TRBV6-5
ASSLGRVFMNTEAF | TRBJ1-1 | TRBV5-1
ASSLSTGGRSGNTIY | TRBJ1-3 | TRBV5-1
ASSPNSGANVLT | TRBJ2-6 | TRBV7-2
ASSLDQGYEQY | TRBJ2-7 | TRBV11-3
ASSFAHTDTQY | TRBJ2-3 | TRBV7-2
ASSPLQGADGYT | TRBJ1-2 | TRBV7-2
ASSQRGVGYT | TRBJ1-2 | TRBV3-1/TRBV3-2
ASSTRTGADGGYT | TRBJ1-2 | TRBV5-5
ASSPRTSGRNEQF | TRBJ2-1 | TRBV3-1/TRBV3-2
ASSRSPGELF | TRBJ2-2 | TRBV7-3
ASSQVATGSSYEQY | TRBJ2-7 | TRBV4-3
ATSDSHYNEQF | TRBJ2-1 | TRBV24-1
ASAHTGELF | TRBJ2-2 | TRBV6-5
ASSSGDRVNSPLH | TRBJ1-6 | TRBV7-9
ASSQGLAESLNTGELF | TRBJ2-2 | TRBV3-1/TRBV3-2
ASSQYYNEQF | TRBJ2-1 | TRBV7-8
ASSQDLTGRSYNEQF | TRBJ2-1 | TRBV4-2
ASSLHRGRYEQY | TRBJ2-7 | TRBV28
ATSVPGMGEQY | TRBJ2-7 | TRBV24-1
AWSFPGARQPQH | TRBJ1-5 | TRBV30
ASSFFPRDTRNTEAF | TRBJ1-1 | TRBV7-6
ASSTTGTSVYEQY | TRBJ2-7 | TRBV28
ASSKIYPAGELF | TRBJ2-2 | TRBV7-2
ASSRRRDRSPYEQY | TRBJ2-7 | TRBV7-6
SASSGGAETQY | TRBJ2-5 | TRBV20-1
ASSLGGTNQETQY | TRBJ2-5 | TRBV5-1
ASRRTGGNQPQH | TRBJ1-5 | TRBV6-6
ASSLAGQKGTGYEQY | TRBJ2-7 | TRBV5-4
ATSGGYGYT | TRBJ1-2 | TRBV12-3/TRBV12-4
ASSETSGNTGELF | TRBJ2-2 | TRBV2
ASSFNPGDTQY | TRBJ2-3 | TRBV5-4
ASSLVANSPLH | TRBJ1-6 | TRBV7-9
ATSRGGGRTGELF | TRBJ2-2 | TRBV15